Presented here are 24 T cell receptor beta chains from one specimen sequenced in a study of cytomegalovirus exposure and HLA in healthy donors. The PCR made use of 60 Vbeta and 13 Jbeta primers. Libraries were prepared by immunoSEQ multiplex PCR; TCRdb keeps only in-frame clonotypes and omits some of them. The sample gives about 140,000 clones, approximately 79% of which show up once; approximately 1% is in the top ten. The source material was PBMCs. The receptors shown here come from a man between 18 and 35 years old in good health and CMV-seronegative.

Written as DNA, the CDR3 is TGTGCCAGCAGTTTAGCGGGGGGGGAGCAGTTCTTC. Encoded protein: CASSLAGGEQFF. The chain couples TRBV2 to TRBJ2-1; 11 nucleotides align to TRBD2. This CDR3 is 12 amino acids long. V was clipped by 5 bases and J by 10 bases; unmatched bases: 1. Germline V gene lookup returns CDR1 SNHLY and CDR2 FYNNEI.

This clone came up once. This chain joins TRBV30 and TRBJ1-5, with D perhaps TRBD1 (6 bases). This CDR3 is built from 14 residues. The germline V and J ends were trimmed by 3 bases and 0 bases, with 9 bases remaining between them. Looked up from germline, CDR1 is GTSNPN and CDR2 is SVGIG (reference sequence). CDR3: CAWSGQHSNQPQHF. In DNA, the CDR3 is TGTGCCTGGAGCGGACAGCATAGCAATCAGCCCCAGCATTTT.

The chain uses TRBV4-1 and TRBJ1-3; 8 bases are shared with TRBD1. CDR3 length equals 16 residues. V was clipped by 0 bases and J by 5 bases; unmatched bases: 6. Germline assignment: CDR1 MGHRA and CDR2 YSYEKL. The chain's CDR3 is CASSQDQGARRNTIYF. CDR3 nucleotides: TGCGCCAGCAGCCAAGATCAGGGGGCTCGCAGAAACACCATATATTTT.

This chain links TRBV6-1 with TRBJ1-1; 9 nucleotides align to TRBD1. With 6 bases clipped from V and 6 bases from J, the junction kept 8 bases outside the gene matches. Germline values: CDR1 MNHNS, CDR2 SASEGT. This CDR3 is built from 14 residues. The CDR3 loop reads CASSLGQGNSEAFF. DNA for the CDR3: TGTGCCAGCAGCTTGGGACAGGGAAATTCTGAAGCTTTCTTT.

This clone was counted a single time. The CDR3 here is CASGDRYQETQYF. In DNA, the CDR3 is TGTGCCAGCGGGGACAGGTACCAAGAGACCCAGTACTTC. The rearrangement joins TRBV6-5 to TRBJ2-5, with 8 positions matching TRBD1. V was pared by 8 bases and J by 0 bases, with 2 bases of the junction left unmatched. CDR1 and CDR2 (germline): MNHEY, SVGAGI. The CDR3 is made up of 13 amino acids.

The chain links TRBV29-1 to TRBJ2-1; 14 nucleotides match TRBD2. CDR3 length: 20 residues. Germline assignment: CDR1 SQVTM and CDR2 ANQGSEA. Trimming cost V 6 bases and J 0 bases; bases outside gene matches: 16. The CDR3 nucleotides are TGCAGCGTCGCACTCCTCGGGACTAGCGGGGGTGAAGGCTCCTACAATGAGCAGTTCTTC. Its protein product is CSVALLGTSGGEGSYNEQFF.

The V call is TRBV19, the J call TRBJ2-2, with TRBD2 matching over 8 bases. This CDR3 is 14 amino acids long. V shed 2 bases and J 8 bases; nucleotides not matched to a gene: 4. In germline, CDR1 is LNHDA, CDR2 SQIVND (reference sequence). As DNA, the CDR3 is TGTGCCAGTAGTATAAGCGGGGGAGCAGGGGAGCTGTTTTTT. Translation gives CASSISGGAGELFF.

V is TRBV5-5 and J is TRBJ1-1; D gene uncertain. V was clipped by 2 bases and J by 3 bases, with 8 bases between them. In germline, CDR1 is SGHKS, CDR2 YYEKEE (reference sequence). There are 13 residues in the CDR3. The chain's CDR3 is CASSFSSDTEAFF. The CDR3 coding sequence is TGTGCCAGCAGCTTTTCTTCAGACACTGAAGCTTTCTTT.

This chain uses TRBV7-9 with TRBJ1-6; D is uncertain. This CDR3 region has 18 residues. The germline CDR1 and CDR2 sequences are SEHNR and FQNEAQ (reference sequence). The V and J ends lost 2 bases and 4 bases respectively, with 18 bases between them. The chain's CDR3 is CASSLYVGGQQYNSPLHF. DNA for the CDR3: TGTGCCAGCAGCTTATATGTCGGTGGGCAGCAATATAATTCACCCCTCCACTTT.

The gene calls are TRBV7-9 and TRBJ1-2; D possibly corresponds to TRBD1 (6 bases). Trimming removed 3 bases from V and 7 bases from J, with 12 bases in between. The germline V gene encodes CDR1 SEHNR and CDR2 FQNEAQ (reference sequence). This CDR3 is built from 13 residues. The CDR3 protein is CASSLGQKLGYTF. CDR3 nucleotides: TGTGCCAGCAGCTTGGGACAAAAACTTGGCTACACCTTC.

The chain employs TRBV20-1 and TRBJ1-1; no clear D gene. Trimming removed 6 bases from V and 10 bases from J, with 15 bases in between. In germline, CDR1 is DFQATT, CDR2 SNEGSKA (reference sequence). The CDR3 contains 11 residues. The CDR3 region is CSAAPGERAFF. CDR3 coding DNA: TGCAGTGCGGCTCCTGGGGAGCGAGCTTTCTTT.

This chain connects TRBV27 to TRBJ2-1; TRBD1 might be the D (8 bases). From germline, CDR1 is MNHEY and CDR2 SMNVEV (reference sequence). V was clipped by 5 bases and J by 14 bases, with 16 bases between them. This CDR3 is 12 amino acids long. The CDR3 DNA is TGTGCCAGCAGTCCGAGGACAGGGAGGGAGTTCTTC. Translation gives CASSPRTGREFF.

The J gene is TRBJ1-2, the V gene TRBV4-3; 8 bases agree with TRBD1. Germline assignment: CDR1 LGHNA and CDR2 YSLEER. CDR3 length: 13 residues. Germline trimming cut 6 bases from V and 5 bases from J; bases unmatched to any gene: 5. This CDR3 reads CASSRTGSYGYTF. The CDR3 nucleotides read TGCGCCAGCAGTCGGACAGGGTCATATGGCTACACCTTC.

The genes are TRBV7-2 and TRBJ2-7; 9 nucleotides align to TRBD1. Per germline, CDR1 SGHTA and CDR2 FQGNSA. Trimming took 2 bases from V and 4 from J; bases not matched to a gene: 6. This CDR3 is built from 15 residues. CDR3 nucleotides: TGTGCCAGCAGCTTAACCCCCGGGACAGGGTACGAGCAGTACTTC. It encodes CASSLTPGTGYEQYF. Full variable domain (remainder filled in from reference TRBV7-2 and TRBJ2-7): GAGVSQSPSNKVTEKGKDVELRCDPISGHTALYWYRQSLGQGLEFLIYFQGNSAPDKSGLPSDRFSAERTGGSVSTLTIQRTQQEDSAVYLCASSLTPGTGYEQYFGPGTRLTVT.

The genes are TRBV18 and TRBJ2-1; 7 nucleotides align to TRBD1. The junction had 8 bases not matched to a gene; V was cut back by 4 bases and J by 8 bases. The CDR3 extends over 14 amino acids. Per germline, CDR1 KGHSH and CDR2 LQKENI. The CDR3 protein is CASSHLPDRDEQFF. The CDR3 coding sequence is TGTGCCAGCTCACACCTACCAGACAGGGATGAGCAGTTCTTC.

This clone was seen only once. This CDR3 is CASSTGVGNQPQHF. CDR3 nucleotide sequence: TGTGCCAGCAGTACAGGGGTTGGCAATCAGCCCCAGCATTTT. This sequence joins TRBV2 and TRBJ1-5; TRBD1 matches 7 bases. This CDR3 contains 14 residues. V lost 5 bases to trimming and J lost 2 bases; unmatched junction nucleotides: 3. The V gene's germline CDR1 is SNHLY and CDR2 FYNNEI.

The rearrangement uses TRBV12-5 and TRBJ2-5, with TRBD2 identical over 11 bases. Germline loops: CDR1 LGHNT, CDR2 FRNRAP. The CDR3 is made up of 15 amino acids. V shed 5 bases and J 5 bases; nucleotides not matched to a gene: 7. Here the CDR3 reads CASGVPTSGEETQYF. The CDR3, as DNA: TGTGCTAGTGGTGTCCCGACTAGCGGGGAGGAGACCCAGTACTTC.

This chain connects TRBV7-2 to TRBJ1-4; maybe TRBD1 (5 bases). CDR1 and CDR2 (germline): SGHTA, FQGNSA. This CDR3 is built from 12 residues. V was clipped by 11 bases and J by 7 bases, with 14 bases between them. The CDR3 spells CAVGGGSEKLFF. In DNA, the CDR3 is TGTGCCGTCGGGGGAGGGAGTGAAAAACTGTTTTTT. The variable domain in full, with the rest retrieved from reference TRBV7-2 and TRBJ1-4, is GAGVSQSPSNKVTEKGKDVELRCDPISGHTALYWYRQSLGQGLEFLIYFQGNSAPDKSGLPSDRFSAERTGGSVSTLTIQRTQQEDSAVYLCAVGGGSEKLFFGSGTQLSVL.

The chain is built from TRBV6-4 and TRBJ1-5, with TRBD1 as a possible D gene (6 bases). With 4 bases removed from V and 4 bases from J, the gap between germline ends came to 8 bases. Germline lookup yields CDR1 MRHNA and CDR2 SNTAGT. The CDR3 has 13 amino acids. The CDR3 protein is CASSGDTNQPQHF. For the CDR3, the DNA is TGTGCCAGCAGTGGGGACACAAATCAGCCCCAGCATTTT.

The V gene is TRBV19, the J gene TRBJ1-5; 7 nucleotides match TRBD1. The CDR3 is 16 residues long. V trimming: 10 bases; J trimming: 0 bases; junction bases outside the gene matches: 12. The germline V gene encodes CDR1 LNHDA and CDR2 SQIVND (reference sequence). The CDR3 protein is CATRTGTDLSNQPQHF. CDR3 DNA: TGTGCCACCCGGACAGGAACAGATCTTAGCAATCAGCCCCAGCATTTT.

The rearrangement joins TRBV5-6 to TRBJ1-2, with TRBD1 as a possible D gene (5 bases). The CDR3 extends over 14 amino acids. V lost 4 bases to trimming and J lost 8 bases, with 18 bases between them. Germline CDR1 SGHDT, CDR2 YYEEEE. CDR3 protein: CASSLMGGSGGYTF. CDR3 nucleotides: TGTGCCAGCAGCCTCATGGGGGGGAGCGGGGGCTACACCTTC.

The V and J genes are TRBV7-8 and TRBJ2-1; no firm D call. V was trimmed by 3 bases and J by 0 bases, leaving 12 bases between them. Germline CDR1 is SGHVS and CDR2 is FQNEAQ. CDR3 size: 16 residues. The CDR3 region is CASSLYLARSYNEQFF. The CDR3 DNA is TGTGCCAGCAGCTTGTACCTCGCGCGCTCCTACAATGAGCAGTTCTTC.

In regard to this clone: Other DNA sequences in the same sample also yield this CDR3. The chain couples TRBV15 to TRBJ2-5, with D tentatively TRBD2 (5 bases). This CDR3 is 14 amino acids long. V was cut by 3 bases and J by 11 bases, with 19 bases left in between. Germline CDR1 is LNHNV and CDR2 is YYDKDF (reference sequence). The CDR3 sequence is CATSSESGHPSQYF. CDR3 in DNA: TGTGCCACCAGCAGCGAGAGCGGCCACCCGAGTCAGTACTTC.

CDR3 sequence (DNA): TGTGCCAGCAGCGCCCCTAGCGGGGGCACAGATACGCAGTATTTT. Its protein is CASSAPSGGTDTQYF. The chain combines TRBV6-1 with TRBJ2-3, with 9 bases that match TRBD2. Germline V gene lookup returns CDR1 MNHNS and CDR2 SASEGT. The CDR3 covers 15 residues. The V gene end was trimmed by 6 bases and the J gene end by 1 base; junction bases not matched to a gene: 5.